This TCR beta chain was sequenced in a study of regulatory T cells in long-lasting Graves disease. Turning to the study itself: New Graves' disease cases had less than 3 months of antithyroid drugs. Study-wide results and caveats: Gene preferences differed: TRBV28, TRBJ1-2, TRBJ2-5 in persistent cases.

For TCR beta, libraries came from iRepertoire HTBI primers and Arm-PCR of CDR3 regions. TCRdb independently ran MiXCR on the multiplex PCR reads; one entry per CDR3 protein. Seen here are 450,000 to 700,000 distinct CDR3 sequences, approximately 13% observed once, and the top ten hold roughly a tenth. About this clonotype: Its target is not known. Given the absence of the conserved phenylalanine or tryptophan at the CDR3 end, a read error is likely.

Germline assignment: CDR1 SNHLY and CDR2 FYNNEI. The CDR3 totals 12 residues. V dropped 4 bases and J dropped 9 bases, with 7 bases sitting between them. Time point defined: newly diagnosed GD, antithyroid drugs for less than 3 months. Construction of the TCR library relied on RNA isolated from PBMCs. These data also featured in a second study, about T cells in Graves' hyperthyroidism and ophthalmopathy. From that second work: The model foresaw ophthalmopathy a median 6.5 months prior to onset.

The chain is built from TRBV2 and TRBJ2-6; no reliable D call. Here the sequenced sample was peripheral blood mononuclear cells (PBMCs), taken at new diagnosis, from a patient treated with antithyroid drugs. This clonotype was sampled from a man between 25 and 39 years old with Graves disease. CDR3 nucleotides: TGTGCCAGCAGTGGAGACGTCAACGTCCTGACTTCC. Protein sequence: CASSGDVNVLTS.